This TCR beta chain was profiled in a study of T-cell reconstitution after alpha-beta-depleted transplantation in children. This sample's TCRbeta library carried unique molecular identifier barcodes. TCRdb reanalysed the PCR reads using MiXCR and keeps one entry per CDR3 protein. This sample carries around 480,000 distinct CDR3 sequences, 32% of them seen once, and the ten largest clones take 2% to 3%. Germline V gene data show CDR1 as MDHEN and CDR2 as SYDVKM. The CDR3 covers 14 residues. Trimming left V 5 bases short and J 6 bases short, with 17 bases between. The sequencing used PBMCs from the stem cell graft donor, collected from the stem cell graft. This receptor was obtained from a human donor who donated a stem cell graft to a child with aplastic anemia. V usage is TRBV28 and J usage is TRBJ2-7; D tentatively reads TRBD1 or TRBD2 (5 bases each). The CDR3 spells CASSKVGTRGEQYF. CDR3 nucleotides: TGTGCCAGCAGTAAAGTCGGAACTAGGGGCGAGCAGTACTTC.